Sequencing of this TCR beta chain was carried out in a study of cytomegalovirus exposure and HLA in healthy donors. Study-wide results and caveats: In vitro work confirmed that three CMV-associated chains recognize CMV antigens. The study found most TCR sequences rare, yet found some public TCRs in many donors.

In the case of this clone: What it recognizes is unknown. The junction shows a germline mismatch at one end, possibly a read error.

Repertoires were generated with immunoSEQ multiplex PCR, while TCRdb's copy carries only in-frame clones and drops some. This table holds 300,000 to 350,000 clones, roughly 90% found once. Per the germline V gene, CDR1 is SGHRS and CDR2 is YFSETQ. The CDR3 has 14 residues. The chain uses TRBV5-1 and TRBJ1-1; 10 nucleotides agree with TRBD1. The source of this sequence is a man aged 25 to 40 in good health and CMV-seronegative. Input material: PBMCs. The CDR3 loop reads CACRQGALGTEAFF. In nucleotides, the CDR3 is TGCGCCTGCAGACAGGGGGCGCTGGGTACTGAAGCTTTCTTT.